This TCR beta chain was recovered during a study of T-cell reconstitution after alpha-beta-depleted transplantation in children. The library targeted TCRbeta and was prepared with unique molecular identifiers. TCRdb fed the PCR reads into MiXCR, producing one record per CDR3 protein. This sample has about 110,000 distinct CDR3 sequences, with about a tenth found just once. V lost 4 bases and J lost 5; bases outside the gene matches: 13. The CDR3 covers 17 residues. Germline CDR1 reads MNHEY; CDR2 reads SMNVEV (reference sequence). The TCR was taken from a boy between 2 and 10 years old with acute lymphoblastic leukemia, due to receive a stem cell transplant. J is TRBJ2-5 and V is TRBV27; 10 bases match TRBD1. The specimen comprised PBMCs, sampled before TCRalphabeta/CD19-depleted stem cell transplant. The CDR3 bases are TGTGCCAGCAGTTCTCCGGGACAGGGGACCGTTTGGGAGACCCAGTACTTC. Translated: CASSSPGQGTVWETQYF.